Listed below are T cell receptor beta chains from one sample, sequenced in a study of blood T cell repertoires in COVID-19. Using immunoSEQ multiplex PCR, the repertoire was profiled, and TCRdb retains in-frame clones only, with some absent. This sample yields 100,000 or so clones, of which around 81% are seen a single time; 7.5% to 10% belongs to the top ten. Sample: peripheral blood. Receptor source: a woman aged 70-85 years with acute or convalescent COVID-19. Each CDR3 is given with its conserved first and last residue. The order of the fields is clone size, J gene, D gene, V gene, CDR3 protein, CDR3 DNA. The D gene is left open where the match is weak. The size of a clone is reported for some rows only, either as once, few or many, or as a class for expanded clones.

clone size: few
J gene: TRBJ1-3
D gene: NA
V gene: TRBV11-2
CDR3 protein: CASSLGQGGRWSGNTIYF
CDR3 DNA: TGTGCCAGCAGCTTAGGGCAGGGCGGCCGTTGGAGTGGAAACACCATATATTTT

clone size: NA
J gene: TRBJ1-2
D gene: NA
V gene: TRBV27
CDR3 protein: CASRPREGGYGYTF
CDR3 DNA: TGTGCCAGCAGACCCCGCGAGGGTGGGTATGGCTACACCTTC

clone size: NA
J gene: TRBJ1-2
D gene: NA
V gene: TRBV11-2
CDR3 protein: CASSFLGGNGYTF
CDR3 DNA: TGTGCCAGCAGCTTCCTCGGGGGAAATGGCTACACCTTC

clone size: NA
J gene: TRBJ2-7
D gene: NA
V gene: TRBV30
CDR3 protein: CACSRETSSSYEQYF
CDR3 DNA: TGTGCCTGTAGTCGGGAGACCTCTTCTTCCTACGAGCAGTACTTC

clone size: NA
J gene: TRBJ2-3
D gene: NA
V gene: TRBV9
CDR3 protein: CASSVEGSTDTQYF
CDR3 DNA: TGTGCCAGCAGCGTAGAGGGGTCCACAGATACGCAGTATTTT

clone size: NA
J gene: TRBJ2-1
D gene: NA
V gene: TRBV13
CDR3 protein: CASSYDSSSYNEQFF
CDR3 DNA: TGTGCCAGCAGCTACGACAGCAGCTCCTACAATGAGCAGTTCTTC

clone size: NA
J gene: TRBJ1-4
D gene: TRBD1
V gene: TRBV9
CDR3 protein: CASSLSRQGGEKLFF
CDR3 DNA: TGTGCCAGCAGCTTAAGCCGACAGGGGGGTGAAAAACTGTTTTTT

clone size: NA
J gene: TRBJ1-4
D gene: TRBD1
V gene: TRBV2
CDR3 protein: CASSDGQAATNEKLFF
CDR3 DNA: TGTGCCAGCAGTGACGGACAGGCTGCAACTAATGAAAAACTGTTTTTT

clone size: few
J gene: TRBJ1-6
D gene: NA
V gene: TRBV25-1
CDR3 protein: CASTREANSPLHF
CDR3 DNA: TGTGCCAGCACCAGGGAAGCGAATTCACCCCTCCACTTT

clone size: once
J gene: TRBJ2-7
D gene: NA
V gene: TRBV10-2
CDR3 protein: CASSESRGLTRPHEQYF
CDR3 DNA: TGCGCCAGCAGTGAGTCTCGAGGGCTGACTAGACCCCACGAGCAGTACTTC

clone size: NA
J gene: TRBJ1-1
D gene: TRBD1
V gene: TRBV3-1/TRBV3-2
CDR3 protein: CASSQNDRAGEAFF
CDR3 DNA: TGTGCCAGCAGCCAAAACGACAGGGCGGGTGAAGCTTTCTTT

clone size: few
J gene: TRBJ2-7
D gene: NA
V gene: TRBV4-1
CDR3 protein: CASSHQSRGYEQYF
CDR3 DNA: TGCGCCAGCAGCCATCAATCACGGGGGTACGAGCAGTACTTC

clone size: once
J gene: TRBJ2-4
D gene: NA
V gene: TRBV12-2
CDR3 protein: CASRLVTKNIQYF
CDR3 DNA: TGTGCAAGTCGCTTAGTTACCAAAAACATTCAGTACTTC

clone size: few
J gene: TRBJ2-5
D gene: NA
V gene: TRBV19
CDR3 protein: CASSPTAQETQYF
CDR3 DNA: TGTGCCAGTAGCCCGACAGCCCAAGAGACCCAGTACTTC

clone size: NA
J gene: TRBJ2-1
D gene: TRBD2
V gene: TRBV11-3
CDR3 protein: CASSLGAGGAGDEQFF
CDR3 DNA: TGTGCCAGCAGCTTAGGGGCCGGGGGGGCCGGAGATGAGCAGTTCTTC

clone size: NA
J gene: TRBJ1-2
D gene: NA
V gene: TRBV6-6
CDR3 protein: CASNDDRHLYGYTF
CDR3 DNA: TGTGCCAGCAACGACGACAGGCACCTCTATGGCTACACCTTC

clone size: NA
J gene: TRBJ1-3
D gene: NA
V gene: TRBV14
CDR3 protein: CASSLWGPSSGNTIYF
CDR3 DNA: TGTGCCAGCAGCCTCTGGGGGCCATCCTCTGGAAACACCATATATTTT

clone size: few
J gene: TRBJ1-2
D gene: NA
V gene: TRBV29-1
CDR3 protein: CSVDGDYGYTF
CDR3 DNA: TGCAGCGTTGACGGGGACTATGGCTACACCTTC

clone size: NA
J gene: TRBJ1-3
D gene: NA
V gene: TRBV13
CDR3 protein: CASSFGQGPLVYGNTIYF
CDR3 DNA: TGTGCCAGCAGCTTCGGGCAGGGCCCCCTGGTCTATGGAAACACCATATATTTT

clone size: NA
J gene: TRBJ1-2
D gene: TRBD1
V gene: TRBV12-3/TRBV12-4
CDR3 protein: CASSLDREGGYTF
CDR3 DNA: TGTGCCAGCAGCCTAGACAGGGAAGGAGGCTACACCTTC

clone size: once
J gene: TRBJ1-1
D gene: NA
V gene: TRBV7-3
CDR3 protein: CASSLTGGNSIAFF
CDR3 DNA: TGTGCCAGCAGCTTAACTGGAGGGAATAGTATAGCTTTCTTT

clone size: NA
J gene: TRBJ2-1
D gene: NA
V gene: TRBV7-2
CDR3 protein: CASSQRVSHEQFF
CDR3 DNA: TGTGCCAGCAGCCAGCGGGTAAGTCATGAGCAGTTCTTC

clone size: NA
J gene: TRBJ2-1
D gene: NA
V gene: TRBV30
CDR3 protein: CAWSSVFNEQFF
CDR3 DNA: TGTGCCTGGAGTTCGGTCTTCAATGAGCAGTTCTTC

clone size: NA
J gene: TRBJ2-7
D gene: NA
V gene: TRBV4-1
CDR3 protein: CASSPSRVSIYYEQYF
CDR3 DNA: TGCGCCAGCAGCCCTTCGAGGGTCAGCATTTACTACGAGCAGTACTTC

clone size: NA
J gene: TRBJ2-7
D gene: NA
V gene: TRBV10-1
CDR3 protein: CARLPRTGEAHYEQYF
CDR3 DNA: TGCGCCCGACTCCCCCGGACGGGGGAGGCCCACTACGAGCAGTACTTC

clone size: NA
J gene: TRBJ1-2
D gene: NA
V gene: TRBV12-3/TRBV12-4
CDR3 protein: CASSLGEGRGYTF
CDR3 DNA: TGTGCCAGCAGTTTAGGGGAGGGACGAGGCTACACCTTC

clone size: NA
J gene: TRBJ2-5
D gene: TRBD2
V gene: TRBV5-1
CDR3 protein: CASSSTSGGAKTQYF
CDR3 DNA: TGCGCCAGCAGCTCGACTAGCGGGGGGGCGAAGACCCAGTACTTC

clone size: NA
J gene: TRBJ2-5
D gene: NA
V gene: TRBV3-1/TRBV3-2
CDR3 protein: CASSQGRAGNQETQYF
CDR3 DNA: TGTGCCAGCAGCCAAGGCCGCGCAGGGAATCAAGAGACCCAGTACTTC

clone size: once
J gene: TRBJ2-2
D gene: NA
V gene: TRBV11-2
CDR3 protein: CASSPEFVMSGELFF
CDR3 DNA: TGTGCCAGCAGCCCCGAGTTTGTCATGTCGGGGGAGCTGTTTTTT

clone size: NA
J gene: TRBJ2-3
D gene: NA
V gene: TRBV30
CDR3 protein: CAWRFSDTQYF
CDR3 DNA: TGTGCCTGGAGATTCTCAGATACGCAGTATTTT

clone size: NA
J gene: TRBJ2-7
D gene: TRBD2
V gene: TRBV19
CDR3 protein: CASSTLAGTYEQYF
CDR3 DNA: TGTGCCAGTAGTACCCTAGCGGGGACCTACGAGCAGTACTTC

clone size: NA
J gene: TRBJ2-1
D gene: TRBD1
V gene: TRBV5-4
CDR3 protein: CASSPTGNNEQFF
CDR3 DNA: TGTGCCAGCAGCCCGACAGGGAACAATGAGCAGTTCTTC

clone size: NA
J gene: TRBJ1-1
D gene: NA
V gene: TRBV5-1
CDR3 protein: CASSSTGSNTEAFF
CDR3 DNA: TGCGCCAGCAGCTCCACAGGGTCGAACACTGAAGCTTTCTTT

clone size: NA
J gene: TRBJ2-7
D gene: TRBD1
V gene: TRBV27
CDR3 protein: CASRKPGQGGYEQYF
CDR3 DNA: TGTGCCAGCAGGAAACCGGGACAGGGGGGATACGAGCAGTACTTC

clone size: NA
J gene: TRBJ2-7
D gene: TRBD2
V gene: TRBV11-3
CDR3 protein: CASSLASGETYEQYF
CDR3 DNA: TGTGCCAGCAGCTTAGCTAGCGGGGAAACCTACGAGCAGTACTTC

clone size: NA
J gene: TRBJ2-2
D gene: NA
V gene: TRBV5-1
CDR3 protein: CASSLVADTGELFF
CDR3 DNA: TGCGCCAGCAGCTTGGTTGCAGACACCGGGGAGCTGTTTTTT

clone size: NA
J gene: TRBJ1-2
D gene: NA
V gene: TRBV28
CDR3 protein: CAEQGSNYGYTF
CDR3 DNA: TGTGCCGAGCAGGGGTCTAACTATGGCTACACCTTC

clone size: NA
J gene: TRBJ2-2
D gene: TRBD2
V gene: TRBV13
CDR3 protein: CASSRGLAGGGTGELFF
CDR3 DNA: TGTGCCAGCAGCCGCGGACTAGCGGGAGGCGGCACCGGGGAGCTGTTTTTT

clone size: few
J gene: TRBJ1-1
D gene: NA
V gene: TRBV14
CDR3 protein: CASSQWQNTEAFF
CDR3 DNA: TGTGCCAGCAGCCAGTGGCAGAACACTGAAGCTTTCTTT

clone size: NA
J gene: TRBJ1-2
D gene: TRBD1
V gene: TRBV5-8
CDR3 protein: CASSWRQGYGYTF
CDR3 DNA: TGTGCCAGCAGCTGGCGACAGGGATATGGCTACACCTTC

clone size: NA
J gene: TRBJ1-4
D gene: TRBD1
V gene: TRBV4-3
CDR3 protein: CASSQGQGWGEKLFF
CDR3 DNA: TGCGCCAGCAGCCAAGGACAGGGGTGGGGTGAAAAACTGTTTTTT

clone size: few
J gene: TRBJ1-1
D gene: TRBD1
V gene: TRBV3-1/TRBV3-2
CDR3 protein: CASSQGTGLAEAFF
CDR3 DNA: TGTGCCAGCAGCCAAGGGACAGGGTTAGCCGAAGCTTTCTTT

clone size: NA
J gene: TRBJ1-1
D gene: TRBD1
V gene: TRBV10-3
CDR3 protein: CAISNQNRGTEAFF
CDR3 DNA: TGTGCCATCAGTAACCAGAACAGGGGGACTGAAGCTTTCTTT

clone size: NA
J gene: TRBJ2-2
D gene: TRBD2
V gene: TRBV7-8
CDR3 protein: CASSLGGVGELFF
CDR3 DNA: TGTGCCAGCAGCTTGGGGGGGGTCGGGGAGCTGTTTTTT

clone size: NA
J gene: TRBJ2-7
D gene: NA
V gene: TRBV5-1
CDR3 protein: CASSLAGVDEQYF
CDR3 DNA: TGCGCCAGCAGCTTGGCGGGGGTGGACGAGCAGTACTTC

clone size: NA
J gene: TRBJ2-2
D gene: NA
V gene: TRBV29-1
CDR3 protein: CSVEDTRAGGELFF
CDR3 DNA: TGCAGCGTTGAAGACACCAGGGCAGGCGGGGAGCTGTTTTTT

clone size: few
J gene: TRBJ1-6
D gene: NA
V gene: TRBV6-5
CDR3 protein: CASSLGRGLGSPLHF
CDR3 DNA: TGTGCCAGCAGTCTAGGGAGGGGTTTAGGTTCACCCCTCCACTTT

clone size: NA
J gene: TRBJ1-1
D gene: TRBD1
V gene: TRBV6-5
CDR3 protein: CASSTSATGGTAFF
CDR3 DNA: TGTGCCAGCAGTACTTCTGCGACAGGGGGCACAGCTTTCTTT

clone size: NA
J gene: TRBJ2-1
D gene: NA
V gene: TRBV12-3/TRBV12-4
CDR3 protein: CASSWNRYNEQFF
CDR3 DNA: TGTGCCAGCAGTTGGAACAGGTACAATGAGCAGTTCTTC

clone size: NA
J gene: TRBJ1-1
D gene: NA
V gene: TRBV9
CDR3 protein: CASSGHANTEAFF
CDR3 DNA: TGTGCCAGCAGCGGACACGCGAACACTGAAGCTTTCTTT

clone size: NA
J gene: TRBJ1-1
D gene: TRBD1
V gene: TRBV9
CDR3 protein: CASSPWTGGTEAFF
CDR3 DNA: TGTGCCAGCAGCCCATGGACAGGGGGCACTGAAGCTTTCTTT

clone size: NA
J gene: TRBJ1-5
D gene: TRBD1
V gene: TRBV2
CDR3 protein: CASTRTGDQPQHF
CDR3 DNA: TGTGCCAGCACCAGGACAGGGGATCAGCCCCAGCATTTT

clone size: few
J gene: TRBJ1-5
D gene: NA
V gene: TRBV6-5
CDR3 protein: CASVRDTPNQPQHF
CDR3 DNA: TGTGCCAGCGTCCGGGACACCCCCAATCAGCCCCAGCATTTT